These T cell receptor beta chains were read from a single sample in a study of cytomegalovirus exposure and HLA in healthy donors. Clones were sequenced by immunoSEQ multiplex PCR, and TCRdb holds only the in-frame ones, with some missing. The sample has 150,000 or so clones, just under 80% seen once; the top ten hold over 2.5%. Sequenced material: PBMCs. The source of these receptors is a woman aged 50 to 65 in good health and CMV-seropositive. Both conserved end residues are part of each CDR3. A D gene is named only where the DNA matches it firmly. Clone size is not always given. Where it is, it says once, few, many or a class for expanded clones.

d_call: TRBD2
v_call: TRBV4-3
j_call: TRBJ2-7
clone_size: NA
cdr3_aa: CASSQGPSGSHEQYF
cdr3_nt: TGCGCCAGCAGCCAAGGTCCTAGCGGGAGCCACGAGCAGTACTTC

d_call: TRBD1
v_call: TRBV4-2
j_call: TRBJ1-1
clone_size: NA
cdr3_aa: CASSPGDSQMNTEAFF
cdr3_nt: TGTGCCAGCAGCCCCGGGGACAGCCAAATGAACACTGAAGCTTTCTTT

d_call: NA
v_call: TRBV7-6
j_call: TRBJ2-5
clone_size: once
cdr3_aa: CASSLEAAGRTQYF
cdr3_nt: TGTGCCAGCAGCTTAGAGGCAGCCGGGAGGACCCAGTACTTC

d_call: NA
v_call: TRBV25-1
j_call: TRBJ1-2
clone_size: NA
cdr3_aa: CASSEGWGGLGRGGYTF
cdr3_nt: TGTGCCAGCAGTGAAGGGTGGGGGGGCTTGGGAAGAGGAGGCTACACCTTC

d_call: NA
v_call: TRBV18
j_call: TRBJ2-3
clone_size: NA
cdr3_aa: CASSPSVTGRRTDTQYF
cdr3_nt: TGTGCCAGCTCACCGTCTGTTACAGGAAGGCGCACAGATACGCAGTATTTT

d_call: NA
v_call: TRBV5-1
j_call: TRBJ2-7
clone_size: NA
cdr3_aa: CASSVPHRAGAYEQYF
cdr3_nt: TGCGCCAGCAGCGTCCCACACAGGGCAGGGGCCTACGAGCAGTACTTC

d_call: TRBD1
v_call: TRBV10-3
j_call: TRBJ1-1
clone_size: NA
cdr3_aa: CAISESSAYRGRAMNTEAFF
cdr3_nt: TGTGCCATCAGTGAGTCGTCAGCCTACAGGGGGCGGGCGATGAACACTGAAGCTTTCTTT

d_call: NA
v_call: TRBV9
j_call: TRBJ2-2
clone_size: NA
cdr3_aa: CASRAGGFTGELFF
cdr3_nt: TGTGCCAGCAGAGCCGGGGGATTCACCGGGGAGCTGTTTTTT

d_call: NA
v_call: TRBV7-2
j_call: TRBJ1-5
clone_size: NA
cdr3_aa: CASSLASQGGQPQHF
cdr3_nt: TGTGCCAGCAGCTTAGCCTCTCAGGGCGGACAGCCCCAGCATTTT

d_call: TRBD1
v_call: TRBV6-5
j_call: TRBJ2-7
clone_size: few
cdr3_aa: CASTRGTDYEQYF
cdr3_nt: TGTGCCAGCACTAGGGGGACAGACTATGAGCAGTACTTC

d_call: NA
v_call: TRBV10-3
j_call: TRBJ2-7
clone_size: NA
cdr3_aa: CAISDREGYEQYF
cdr3_nt: TGTGCCATCAGTGACAGGGAAGGCTACGAGCAGTACTTC

d_call: TRBD2
v_call: TRBV30
j_call: TRBJ2-3
clone_size: NA
cdr3_aa: CAWRTGGIDTQYF
cdr3_nt: TGTGCCTGGAGAACCGGGGGGATAGATACGCAGTATTTT

d_call: NA
v_call: TRBV5-1
j_call: TRBJ2-3
clone_size: few
cdr3_aa: CASSLLGGTDTQYF
cdr3_nt: TGCGCCAGCAGCTTGCTAGGGGGCACAGATACGCAGTATTTT

d_call: TRBD1
v_call: TRBV4-2
j_call: TRBJ2-7
clone_size: NA
cdr3_aa: CASSHGTGMTYEQYF
cdr3_nt: TGTGCCAGCAGCCACGGGACAGGGATGACCTACGAGCAGTACTTC

d_call: NA
v_call: TRBV6-4
j_call: TRBJ1-1
clone_size: NA
cdr3_aa: CASSEIRGIEAFF
cdr3_nt: TGTGCCAGCAGTGAAATTCGAGGGATTGAAGCTTTCTTT

d_call: NA
v_call: TRBV5-5
j_call: TRBJ2-4
clone_size: NA
cdr3_aa: CASTILGLDSQYF
cdr3_nt: TGTGCCAGCACCATTCTGGGGTTGGACAGTCAGTACTTC

d_call: TRBD2
v_call: TRBV27
j_call: TRBJ2-3
clone_size: NA
cdr3_aa: CASSPRLAGGVGTDTQYF
cdr3_nt: TGTGCCAGCAGCCCCAGACTAGCGGGAGGGGTTGGCACAGATACGCAGTATTTT

d_call: TRBD1
v_call: TRBV28
j_call: TRBJ1-1
clone_size: NA
cdr3_aa: CASSLGGEATGGEKAFF
cdr3_nt: TGTGCCAGCAGCCTCGGCGGTGAAGCAACAGGGGGCGAGAAAGCTTTCTTT

d_call: TRBD2
v_call: TRBV11-2
j_call: TRBJ2-1
clone_size: NA
cdr3_aa: CASSLSRTSVDEQFF
cdr3_nt: TGTGCCAGCAGCTTATCCAGGACTAGCGTGGATGAGCAGTTCTTC

d_call: TRBD1
v_call: TRBV2
j_call: TRBJ2-5
clone_size: NA
cdr3_aa: CASPQDREAETQYF
cdr3_nt: TGTGCCAGTCCGCAGGACAGGGAGGCAGAGACCCAGTACTTC

d_call: TRBD2
v_call: TRBV6-5
j_call: TRBJ2-1
clone_size: NA
cdr3_aa: CASRSVAGAYNEQFF
cdr3_nt: TGTGCCAGCAGGTCAGTAGCGGGAGCCTACAATGAGCAGTTCTTC

d_call: NA
v_call: TRBV6-4
j_call: TRBJ1-1
clone_size: NA
cdr3_aa: CASSGEVRMNTEAFF
cdr3_nt: TGTGCCAGCAGTGGAGAGGTTCGGATGAACACTGAAGCTTTCTTT

d_call: TRBD2
v_call: TRBV5-1
j_call: TRBJ2-7
clone_size: NA
cdr3_aa: CASSLVSGRVADEQYF
cdr3_nt: TGCGCCAGCAGCTTGGTCAGCGGGAGGGTGGCAGACGAGCAGTACTTC

d_call: TRBD2
v_call: TRBV7-3
j_call: TRBJ2-1
clone_size: NA
cdr3_aa: CASSSGLAGGGEQFF
cdr3_nt: TGTGCCAGCAGTTCGGGACTAGCGGGAGGGGGTGAGCAGTTCTTC

d_call: TRBD1
v_call: TRBV28
j_call: TRBJ1-3
clone_size: NA
cdr3_aa: CASGEDRGPSGNTIYF
cdr3_nt: TGTGCCAGCGGAGAGGACAGGGGGCCATCTGGAAACACCATATATTTT

d_call: NA
v_call: TRBV5-1
j_call: TRBJ1-6
clone_size: NA
cdr3_aa: CASRLPGDNSPLHF
cdr3_nt: TGCGCCAGCAGGCTCCCCGGTGATAATTCACCCCTCCACTTT

d_call: NA
v_call: TRBV9
j_call: TRBJ1-2
clone_size: few
cdr3_aa: CASSVDRVAPSYGYTF
cdr3_nt: TGTGCCAGCAGCGTAGACAGGGTAGCGCCCAGCTATGGCTACACCTTC

d_call: NA
v_call: TRBV4-3
j_call: TRBJ1-5
clone_size: once
cdr3_aa: CASSQNGYSNQPQHF
cdr3_nt: TGCGCCAGCAGCCAAAACGGTTATAGCAATCAGCCCCAGCATTTT

d_call: NA
v_call: TRBV6-6
j_call: TRBJ1-5
clone_size: NA
cdr3_aa: CASSYGRGSNQPQHF
cdr3_nt: TGTGCCAGCAGTTACGGAAGGGGTAGCAATCAGCCCCAGCATTTT

d_call: NA
v_call: TRBV28
j_call: TRBJ1-4
clone_size: NA
cdr3_aa: CASSLGAALNEKLFF
cdr3_nt: TGTGCCAGCAGTTTAGGGGCAGCCTTAAATGAAAAACTGTTTTTT

d_call: NA
v_call: TRBV27
j_call: TRBJ2-7
clone_size: NA
cdr3_aa: CASSRTDPVYEQYF
cdr3_nt: TGTGCCAGCAGTAGGACAGACCCGGTTTACGAGCAGTACTTC

d_call: NA
v_call: TRBV27
j_call: TRBJ1-4
clone_size: NA
cdr3_aa: CASKFSGVNLAVNEKLFF
cdr3_nt: TGTGCCAGCAAGTTTTCAGGGGTTAACCTCGCTGTTAATGAAAAACTGTTTTTT

d_call: TRBD2
v_call: TRBV19
j_call: TRBJ2-7
clone_size: NA
cdr3_aa: CASSTQGRLAGEGYEQYF
cdr3_nt: TGTGCCAGTAGTACTCAGGGAAGACTAGCGGGAGAGGGCTACGAGCAGTACTTC

d_call: TRBD2
v_call: TRBV4-1
j_call: TRBJ2-1
clone_size: NA
cdr3_aa: CASSRTSQHNEQFF
cdr3_nt: TGCGCCAGCAGTCGGACTAGCCAACACAATGAGCAGTTCTTC

d_call: NA
v_call: TRBV2
j_call: TRBJ1-1
clone_size: NA
cdr3_aa: CASSARTGNTEAFF
cdr3_nt: TGTGCCAGCAGTGCCAGGACTGGGAACACTGAAGCTTTCTTT

d_call: NA
v_call: TRBV5-4
j_call: TRBJ1-2
clone_size: NA
cdr3_aa: CASSLLIGQTPIVNF
cdr3_nt: TGTGCCAGCAGCTTGTTGATAGGACAAACCCCAATCGTGAACTTC

d_call: NA
v_call: TRBV29-1
j_call: TRBJ2-6
clone_size: NA
cdr3_aa: CSVAGGASGANGLTF
cdr3_nt: TGCAGCGTTGCTGGGGGGGCCTCTGGGGCCAACGGCCTGACTTTC

d_call: NA
v_call: TRBV7-8
j_call: TRBJ1-6
clone_size: NA
cdr3_aa: CASSPQSGGFSPLHF
cdr3_nt: TGTGCCAGCAGCCCGCAGTCCGGGGGTTTTTCACCCCTCCACTTT

d_call: TRBD1
v_call: TRBV10-2
j_call: TRBJ1-1
clone_size: once
cdr3_aa: CASNVRDRGSEAFF
cdr3_nt: TGCGCCAGCAATGTCCGGGACAGGGGCTCTGAAGCTTTCTTT

d_call: NA
v_call: TRBV19
j_call: TRBJ1-4
clone_size: NA
cdr3_aa: CASSPADEKLFF
cdr3_nt: TGTGCCAGTAGTCCGGCGGATGAAAAACTGTTTTTT

d_call: TRBD2
v_call: TRBV30
j_call: TRBJ2-1
clone_size: NA
cdr3_aa: CAWEIAGGLGEQFF
cdr3_nt: TGTGCCTGGGAAATAGCGGGGGGACTGGGAGAGCAGTTCTTC

d_call: NA
v_call: TRBV28
j_call: TRBJ1-6
clone_size: NA
cdr3_aa: CASTRSGSWNSPLHF
cdr3_nt: TGTGCCAGCACTCGATCGGGATCATGGAATTCACCCCTCCACTTT

d_call: NA
v_call: TRBV7-9
j_call: TRBJ1-1
clone_size: few
cdr3_aa: CASSFRGQGTEAFF
cdr3_nt: TGTGCCAGCAGCTTTAGGGGCCAGGGAACTGAAGCTTTCTTT

d_call: NA
v_call: TRBV6-1
j_call: TRBJ1-2
clone_size: NA
cdr3_aa: CASSEEGSLNYGYTF
cdr3_nt: TGTGCCAGCAGTGAAGAAGGGAGCCTTAACTATGGCTACACCTTC

d_call: TRBD2
v_call: TRBV2
j_call: TRBJ2-1
clone_size: NA
cdr3_aa: CASSPSGSWNEQFF
cdr3_nt: TGTGCCAGCAGTCCTAGCGGGAGCTGGAATGAGCAGTTCTTC

d_call: NA
v_call: TRBV29-1
j_call: TRBJ2-3
clone_size: once
cdr3_aa: CSVGGARIGTDTQYF
cdr3_nt: TGCAGCGTAGGGGGAGCCCGAATAGGCACAGATACGCAGTATTTT

d_call: TRBD1
v_call: TRBV7-9
j_call: TRBJ2-6
clone_size: NA
cdr3_aa: CASSRGQGSSGANVLTF
cdr3_nt: TGTGCCAGCAGCCGGGGACAGGGCAGCTCTGGGGCCAACGTCCTGACTTTC

d_call: TRBD1
v_call: TRBV5-6
j_call: TRBJ1-3
clone_size: NA
cdr3_aa: CASSLTQGAGGNTIYF
cdr3_nt: TGTGCCAGCAGCTTGACACAGGGGGCTGGTGGAAACACCATATATTTT

d_call: NA
v_call: TRBV30
j_call: TRBJ1-6
clone_size: NA
cdr3_aa: CAWIPRAPPWTLHF
cdr3_nt: TGTGCCTGGATCCCCAGGGCCCCTCCATGGACCCTCCACTTT

d_call: TRBD1
v_call: TRBV6-1
j_call: TRBJ1-2
clone_size: NA
cdr3_aa: CASSSQGQEGGYTF
cdr3_nt: TGTGCCAGCAGTTCCCAGGGACAGGAGGGTGGCTACACCTTC